This T cell receptor (beta chain) originates from a study of regulatory T cells. As concerns this clone: Its antigen is unknown.

The CDR3 covers 15 residues. In germline, CDR1 is MNHNS, CDR2 SASEGT. The V and J ends lost 6 bases and 4 bases, in that order; junction bases with no gene match: 7. Every patient with CD3G deficiency had evidence of autoimmunity. The PCR used 52 TRBV and 13 TRBJ primers. Some clones are missing from TCRdb's copy, which holds only in-frame ones; the method was immunoSEQ multiplex PCR. The sample records about 29,000 clones, 85% to 95% being singletons. General study points: In CD3G-deficient patients, conventional CD4+ T cells were enriched for hydrophobic CDR3 residues at positions 6 and 7.

The sequencing sample was made of conventional CD4+ T cells sorted from blood. The J gene is TRBJ2-1, the V gene TRBV6-1; 9 nucleotides agree with TRBD1. The sequence derives from a person between 18 and 30 years old with CD3G deficiency. CDR3: CASSTGTGTYNEQFF. The CDR3 DNA reads TGTGCCAGCAGCACCGGGACAGGGACTTACAATGAGCAGTTCTTC.